This T cell receptor (beta chain) stems from a study of CD8 T cell repertoires and HIV-1 epitope variants. About the study: Twenty-five autologous and known Gag and Nef epitope variant peptides each stimulated T cells separately. Controls included no peptide, Ebola AY9 epitope, and a CMV, EBV, flu pool. Tested: three Gag epitope families, Nef HW9 and YT9. Autologous T cell-negative cells served as antigen-presenting cells in equal numbers.

Method: immunoSEQ multiplex PCR; TCRdb's copy keeps in-frame clones and lacks some. The table shows 5,000 to 6,500 clones, with approximately 70% occurring only once. Germline CDR1 reads LNHDA; CDR2 reads SQIVND (reference sequence). Unmatched junction bases numbered 8, after V lost 6 bases and J lost 6 bases. The CDR3 loop spans 14 amino acids. Note on this clone: Antigen specificity is unknown.

The chain joins TRBV19 to TRBJ2-1; 7 bases match TRBD2. This clonotype was sampled from a male donor with HIV. The sequencing input was cultured CD8+ T cells derived from PBMCs. In DNA form, the CDR3 reads TGTGCCAGTAGCCCCGGGGGGTTGGGCAATGAGCAGTTCTTC. This sequence encodes CASSPGGLGNEQFF.